This record looks at one T cell receptor (beta chain) sequence and its context. Its antigen is not known. This entry belongs to a study of vaccination effects on CD4 cells after COVID-19. Study-level background: Specimens were obtained from a couple of convalescent patients 16 days and one week prior to vaccination. Study conclusions and caveats: A shortage of convalescent patients and an absence of early post-infection timepoints characterized the study. In convalescents, post-vaccine spike-reactive clones were mainly new clones induced by vaccination.

ViraFEST expansion of antigen-specific CD4+ T cells with viral peptide pools preceded sequencing. CD4+ T cells were isolated after about eleven days of culture. The infection with SARS-CoV-2 (confirmed by PCR) occurred in this person between March and December 2020. Some clones are missing from TCRdb's copy, which holds only in-frame ones; the method was immunoSEQ multiplex PCR. The table shows tens of thousands of clones, with approximately 80% occurring only once. In germline, CDR1 is SGHAT, CDR2 FQDESV (reference sequence). V dropped 0 bases and J dropped 0 bases, with 13 bases sitting between them. This CDR3 region has 17 residues.

The genes are TRBV11-1 and TRBJ2-3, with D hard to call. The TCR was taken from a human donor who had a prior SARS-CoV-2 infection. Sequenced material: CD4+ T cells from PBMCs cultured with HCoV-NL63 spike peptides, taken before COVID-19 vaccination. CDR3 loop: CASSLAWQAGSTDTQYF. Here the CDR3 DNA reads TGTGCCAGCAGCTTAGCTTGGCAGGCTGGTAGCACAGATACGCAGTATTTT.